These T cell receptor beta chains were read from a single sample in a study of identical twins. MiXCR, applied by TCRdb to the 5' RACE reads, yields one record per CDR3 protein. The data contain 450,000 or so distinct CDR3 sequences, 14% of them singletons. Separately, the same data were catalogued under a study of yellow fever vaccine responses in identical twins.

Sequenced material: CD4+ T cells sorted from blood. Source of these receptors: a woman aged 18 to 35 in good health. Each CDR3 is given with its conserved first and last residue. Fields, in order: V gene, D gene, clone size, J gene, CDR3 DNA, CDR3 protein. D genes are given only for firm matches. Size values are once, few and many counts, or a class for expanded clones, and some rows have none.

TRBV12-3/TRBV12-4	.	few	TRBJ2-7	TGTGCCAGCAGGGATAAGGCAGGGGCCGAGCAGTACTTC	CASRDKAGAEQYF
TRBV10-3	.	few	TRBJ1-4	TGTGCCCCCCGGCAGAGTCGGATGGATGAAAAACTGTTTTTT	CAPRQSRMDEKLFF
TRBV25-1	TRBD2	few	TRBJ2-5	TGTGCCAGCAGTGAAGGACTAGCGGCAGGATGGGAGACCCAGTACTTC	CASSEGLAAGWETQYF
TRBV20-1	TRBD1	few	TRBJ2-3	TGCAGTGCTAGAGATACGGGACAGAGCACAGATACGCAGTATTTT	CSARDTGQSTDTQYF
TRBV4-3	.	few	TRBJ2-7	TGCGCCAGCAGCCAAGGGGACAGCGGGTCCTACGAGCAGTACTTC	CASSQGDSGSYEQYF
TRBV15	.	many	TRBJ2-3	TGTGCCACCAGCAGAGATGTAACAGGGAGCACAGATACGCAGTATTTT	CATSRDVTGSTDTQYF
TRBV29-1	TRBD2	.	TRBJ2-1	TGCAGCGTGGGACTAGCGGGGGGTGGGATGTATGAGCAGTTCTTC	CSVGLAGGGMYEQFF
TRBV7-2	TRBD2	.	TRBJ2-7	TGTGCCAGCAGCTGGACTAGCGGGGGCCCCTACGAGCAGTACTTC	CASSWTSGGPYEQYF
TRBV9	.	few	TRBJ1-1	TGTGCCAGCAGCGTAGATCCAGTGAAGACTGAAGCTTTCTTT	CASSVDPVKTEAFF
TRBV7-2	.	many	TRBJ2-1	TGTGCCAGCAGCAGAAAAAGCGGCTCCTACAATGAGCAGTTCTTC	CASSRKSGSYNEQFF
TRBV6-1	.	few	TRBJ2-3	TGTGCCAGCAGGGCAGGGTTTCAGACAGATACGCAGTATTTT	CASRAGFQTDTQYF
TRBV15	TRBD2	few	TRBJ2-5	TGTGCCACCAGCAGAGATGGAAGCGGGGGGGAGACCCAGTACTTC	CATSRDGSGGETQYF
TRBV6-1	TRBD2	few	TRBJ2-7	TGTGCCTCCTTAACTAGCGGACTCCCATACGAGCAGTACTTC	CASLTSGLPYEQYF
TRBV6-2/TRBV6-3	TRBD1	few	TRBJ1-6	TGTGCCAGCAGTCGCGGGGACAGGGACATCCCCGCCCTCCACTTT	CASSRGDRDIPALHF
TRBV2	.	.	TRBJ2-2	TGTGCCAGCAAGGCGGGCCCGAACACCGGGGAGCTGTTTTTT	CASKAGPNTGELFF